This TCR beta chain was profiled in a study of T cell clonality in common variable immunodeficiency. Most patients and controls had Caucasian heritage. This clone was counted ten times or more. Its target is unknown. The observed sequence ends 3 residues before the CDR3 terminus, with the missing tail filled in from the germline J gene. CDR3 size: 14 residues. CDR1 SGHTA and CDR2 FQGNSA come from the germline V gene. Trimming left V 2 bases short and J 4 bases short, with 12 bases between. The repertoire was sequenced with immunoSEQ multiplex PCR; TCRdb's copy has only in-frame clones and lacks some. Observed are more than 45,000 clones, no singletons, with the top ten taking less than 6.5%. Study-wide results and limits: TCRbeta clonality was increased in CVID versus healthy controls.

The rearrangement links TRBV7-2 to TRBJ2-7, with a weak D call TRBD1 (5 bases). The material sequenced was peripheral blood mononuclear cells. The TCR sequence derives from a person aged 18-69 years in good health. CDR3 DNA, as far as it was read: TGTGCCAGCAGCTTAAGGTCCCCAGGGTACGAG. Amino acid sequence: CASSLRSPGYE. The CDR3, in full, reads CASSLRSPGYEQYF.